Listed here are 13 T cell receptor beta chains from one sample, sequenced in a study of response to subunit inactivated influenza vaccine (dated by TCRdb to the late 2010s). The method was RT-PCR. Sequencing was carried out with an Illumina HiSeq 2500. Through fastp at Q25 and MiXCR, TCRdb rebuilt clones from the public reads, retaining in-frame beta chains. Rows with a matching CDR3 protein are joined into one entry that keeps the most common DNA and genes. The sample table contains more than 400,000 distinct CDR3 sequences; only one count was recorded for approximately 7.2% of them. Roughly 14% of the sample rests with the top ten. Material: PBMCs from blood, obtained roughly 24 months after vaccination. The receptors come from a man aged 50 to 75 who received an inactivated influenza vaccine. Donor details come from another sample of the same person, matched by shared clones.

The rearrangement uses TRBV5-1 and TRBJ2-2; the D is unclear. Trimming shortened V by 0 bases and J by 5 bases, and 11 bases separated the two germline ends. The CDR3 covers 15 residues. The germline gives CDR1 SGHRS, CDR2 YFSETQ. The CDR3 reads CASSLGTLGTGELFF. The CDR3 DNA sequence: TGCGCCAGCAGCTTGGGGACCTTGGGAACCGGGGAGCTGTTTTTT. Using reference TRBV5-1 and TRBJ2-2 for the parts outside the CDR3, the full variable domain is KAGVTQTPRYLIKTRGQQVTLSCSPISGHRSVSWYQQTPGQGLQFLFEYFSETQRNKGNFPGRFSGRQFSNSRSEMNVSTLELGDSALYLCASSLGTLGTGELFFGEGSRLTVL.

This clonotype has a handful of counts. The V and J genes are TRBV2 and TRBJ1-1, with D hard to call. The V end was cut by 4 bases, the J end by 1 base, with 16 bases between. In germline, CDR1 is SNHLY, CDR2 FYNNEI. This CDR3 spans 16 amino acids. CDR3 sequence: CASSGPTRLRNTEAFF. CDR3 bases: TGTGCCAGCAGTGGCCCCACGCGGCTGCGGAACACTGAAGCTTTCTTT.

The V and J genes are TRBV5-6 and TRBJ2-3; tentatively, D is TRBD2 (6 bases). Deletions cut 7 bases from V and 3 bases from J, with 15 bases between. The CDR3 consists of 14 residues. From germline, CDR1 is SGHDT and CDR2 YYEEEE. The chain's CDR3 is CASSPGAGTDTQYF. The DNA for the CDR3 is TGTGCCAGCTCTCCTGGGGCGGGAACAGATACGCAGTATTTT. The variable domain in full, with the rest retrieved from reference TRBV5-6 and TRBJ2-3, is DAGVTQSPTHLIKTRGQQVTLRCSPKSGHDTVSWYQQALGQGPQFIFQYYEEEERQRGNFPDRFSGHQFPNYSSELNVNALLLGDSALYLCASSPGAGTDTQYFGPGTRLTVL.

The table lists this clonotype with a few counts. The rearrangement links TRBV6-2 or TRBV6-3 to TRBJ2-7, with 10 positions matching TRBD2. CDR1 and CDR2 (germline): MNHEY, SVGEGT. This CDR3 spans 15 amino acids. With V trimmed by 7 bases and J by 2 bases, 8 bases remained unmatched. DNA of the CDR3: TGTGCCAGCAACCGACTAGCGGGCCCCCCCTACGAGCAGTACTTC. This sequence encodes CASNRLAGPPYEQYF.

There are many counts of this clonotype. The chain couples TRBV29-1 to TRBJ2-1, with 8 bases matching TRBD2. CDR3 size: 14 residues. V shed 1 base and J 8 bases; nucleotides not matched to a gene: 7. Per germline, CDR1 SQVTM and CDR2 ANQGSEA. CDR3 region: CSVEGGTRIYEQFF. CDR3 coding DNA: TGCAGCGTTGAAGGCGGGACTAGAATTTATGAGCAGTTCTTC.

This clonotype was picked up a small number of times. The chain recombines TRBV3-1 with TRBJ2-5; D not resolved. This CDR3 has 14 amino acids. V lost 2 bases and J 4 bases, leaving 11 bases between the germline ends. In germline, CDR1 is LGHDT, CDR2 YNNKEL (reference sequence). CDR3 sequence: CASSQRFVLETQYF. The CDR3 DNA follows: TGTGCCAGCAGCCAACGTTTCGTGCTAGAGACCCAGTACTTC.

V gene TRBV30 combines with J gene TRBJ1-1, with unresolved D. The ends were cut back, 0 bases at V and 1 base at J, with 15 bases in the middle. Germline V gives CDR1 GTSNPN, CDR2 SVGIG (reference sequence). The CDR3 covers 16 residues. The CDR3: CAWSVTSDQRNTEAFF. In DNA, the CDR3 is TGTGCCTGGAGTGTAACTTCAGATCAGAGGAACACTGAAGCTTTCTTT.

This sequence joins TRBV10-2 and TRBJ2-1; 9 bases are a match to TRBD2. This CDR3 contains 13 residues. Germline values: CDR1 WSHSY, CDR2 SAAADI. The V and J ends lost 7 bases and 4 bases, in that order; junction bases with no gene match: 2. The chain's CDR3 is CASKLAGYNEQFF. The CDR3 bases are TGCGCCAGCAAGCTAGCGGGGTACAATGAGCAGTTCTTC.

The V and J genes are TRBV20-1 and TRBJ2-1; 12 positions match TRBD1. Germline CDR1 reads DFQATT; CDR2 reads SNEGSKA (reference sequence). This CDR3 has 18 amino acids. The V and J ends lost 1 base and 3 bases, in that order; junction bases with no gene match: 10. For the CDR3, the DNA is TGCAGTGCTAGAGCCAAGGGACAGGGGGCCATCCTCTACAATGAGCAGTTCTTC. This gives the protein CSARAKGQGAILYNEQFF.

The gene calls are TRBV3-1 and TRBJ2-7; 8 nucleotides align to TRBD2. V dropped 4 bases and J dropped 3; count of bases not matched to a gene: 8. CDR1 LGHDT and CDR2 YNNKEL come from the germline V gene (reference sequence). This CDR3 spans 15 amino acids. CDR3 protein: CASSPGGTRVYEQYF. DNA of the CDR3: TGTGCCAGCAGCCCGGGGGGGACTAGAGTCTACGAGCAGTACTTC.

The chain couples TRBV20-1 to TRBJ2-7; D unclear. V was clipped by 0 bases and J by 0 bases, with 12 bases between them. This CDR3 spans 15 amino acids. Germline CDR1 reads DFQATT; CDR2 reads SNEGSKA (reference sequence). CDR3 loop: CSARDLRRSSYEQYF. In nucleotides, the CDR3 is TGCAGTGCTAGAGATTTGAGAAGGAGCTCCTACGAGCAGTACTTC.

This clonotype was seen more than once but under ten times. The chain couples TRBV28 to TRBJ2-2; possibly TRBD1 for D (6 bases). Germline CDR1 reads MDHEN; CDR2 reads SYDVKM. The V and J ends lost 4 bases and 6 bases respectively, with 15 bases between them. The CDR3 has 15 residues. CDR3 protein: CASSSQGKGAGELFF. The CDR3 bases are TGTGCCAGCAGTTCACAGGGTAAAGGGGCCGGGGAGCTGTTTTTT.

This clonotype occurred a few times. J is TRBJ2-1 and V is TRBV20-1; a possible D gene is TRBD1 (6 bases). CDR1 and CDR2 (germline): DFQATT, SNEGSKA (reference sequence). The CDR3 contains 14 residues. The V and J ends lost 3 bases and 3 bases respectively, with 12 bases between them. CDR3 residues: CSARGPDSYNEQFF. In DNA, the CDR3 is TGCAGTGCTAGGGGACCGGACAGCTACAATGAGCAGTTCTTC.